This paragraph covers one T cell receptor beta chain sequence. The data are from a study of blood T cell repertoires in COVID-19. Study information: Sites in the United States, Italy and Spain provided acute and convalescent COVID-19 samples. PBMCs, B-cell-depleted T cells, or T cells provided the cDNA or gDNA that made up the material.

The CDR3 has 17 amino acids. V lost 1 base, J lost 7 bases, and 11 bases stayed unmatched. Germline values: CDR1 SGHAT, CDR2 FQNNGV. In the original processing: Quantification of nucleated cells was approximated via reference gene primer amplification. The protocol was immunoSEQ multiplex PCR, while the TCRdb copy is restricted to in-frame clones and leaves out a portion. The V and J calls and the clone size are those of that table, but D and trimming were determined from the DNA. The sample contains a few hundred thousand clones, around 90% of which appear only once. This sequence joins TRBV11-2 and TRBJ2-1; 9 bases line up with TRBD2. The specimen was peripheral blood. The clonotype originates from a man aged 18 to 35 with active or convalescent COVID-19. DNA of the CDR3: TGTGCCAGCAGCTTAGCCTCTAGCGGGAAGTTCGGGAATGAGCAGTTCTTC. Its protein product is CASSLASSGKFGNEQFF.